These T cell receptor beta chains were read from a single sample in a study of blood T cell repertoires in COVID-19. Some clones are missing from TCRdb's copy, which holds only in-frame ones; the method was immunoSEQ multiplex PCR. The sample lists 250,000 to 350,000 clones, 85% occurring once. Sequences were obtained from PBMCs or T cells enriched from blood (not recorded which). The receptors here all came from a woman aged 45-65 years who had recovered from COVID-19. Both conserved end residues are part of each CDR3. The D gene is left open where the match is weak. For some rows the clone size is stated as once, few or many, or as a class when expanded; others skip it.

d_gene: NA; j_gene: TRBJ1-1; abundance: NA; v_gene: TRBV7-2; CDR3nt: TGTGCCAGCAGCTTAGAACGGGACACTGAAGCTTTCTTT; CDR3aa: CASSLERDTEAFF
d_gene: TRBD1; j_gene: TRBJ1-4; abundance: NA; v_gene: TRBV28; CDR3nt: TGTGCCAGCAGTTTTGCCCGACAGGGAAATGAAAAACTGTTTTTT; CDR3aa: CASSFARQGNEKLFF
d_gene: NA; j_gene: TRBJ1-2; abundance: NA; v_gene: TRBV19; CDR3nt: TGTGCCAGTAGTGTCTACGTGACAGGTTCCTATGGCTACACCTTC; CDR3aa: CASSVYVTGSYGYTF
d_gene: NA; j_gene: TRBJ1-3; abundance: NA; v_gene: TRBV10-3; CDR3nt: TGTGCCATCAGTGAGCCACATAAACAGGGAGTAACTGGAAACACCATATATTTT; CDR3aa: CAISEPHKQGVTGNTIYF
d_gene: TRBD1; j_gene: TRBJ1-6; abundance: NA; v_gene: TRBV28; CDR3nt: TGTGCCAGCAGTTCAGGGGGAGAGGACAGTAGAAATAATTCACCCCTCCACTTT; CDR3aa: CASSSGGEDSRNNSPLHF
d_gene: NA; j_gene: TRBJ1-1; abundance: NA; v_gene: TRBV30; CDR3nt: TGTGCCTGGAGTGTACGGACAGACACTGAAGCTTTCTTT; CDR3aa: CAWSVRTDTEAFF
d_gene: TRBD1; j_gene: TRBJ2-3; abundance: NA; v_gene: TRBV18; CDR3nt: TGTGCCAGCTCACCGACAGGGGGCCGGACAGATACGCAGTATTTT; CDR3aa: CASSPTGGRTDTQYF
d_gene: TRBD1; j_gene: TRBJ2-1; abundance: NA; v_gene: TRBV18; CDR3nt: TGTGCCAGCTCACCCGGAACAGGGGGCTACAATGAGCAGTTCTTC; CDR3aa: CASSPGTGGYNEQFF
d_gene: NA; j_gene: TRBJ2-1; abundance: NA; v_gene: TRBV4-1; CDR3nt: TGCGCCAGCAGCCAAGGTGGGGAGTTCAATGAGCAGTTCTTC; CDR3aa: CASSQGGEFNEQFF
d_gene: NA; j_gene: TRBJ1-2; abundance: NA; v_gene: TRBV5-1; CDR3nt: TGCGCCAGCAGCTTTATCCAGGGCTCTGACTATGGCTACACCTTC; CDR3aa: CASSFIQGSDYGYTF
d_gene: NA; j_gene: TRBJ1-5; abundance: NA; v_gene: TRBV19; CDR3nt: TGTGCCAGTAGTATGTGGGAGCGGAGTCAGCCCCAGCATTTT; CDR3aa: CASSMWERSQPQHF
d_gene: NA; j_gene: TRBJ2-5; abundance: few; v_gene: TRBV9; CDR3nt: TGTGCCAGCAGCGTAGCCCTACAACAGGGAATTGGGACCCAGTACTTC; CDR3aa: CASSVALQQGIGTQYF
d_gene: NA; j_gene: TRBJ1-2; abundance: NA; v_gene: TRBV3-1/TRBV3-2; CDR3nt: TGTGCCAGCAGCCAAGCACAGGTTAACTATGGCTACACCTTC; CDR3aa: CASSQAQVNYGYTF
d_gene: TRBD1; j_gene: TRBJ1-2; abundance: NA; v_gene: TRBV29-1; CDR3nt: TGCAGCGTTGAAGAAGAGGGGGCTAATGGCTACACCTTC; CDR3aa: CSVEEEGANGYTF
d_gene: NA; j_gene: TRBJ2-7; abundance: NA; v_gene: TRBV27; CDR3nt: TGTGCCAGCAGTTCTAGTAACCCAAGCGCCTACGAGCAGTACTTC; CDR3aa: CASSSSNPSAYEQYF
d_gene: NA; j_gene: TRBJ2-2; abundance: NA; v_gene: TRBV18; CDR3nt: TGTGCCAGCTCACCATTGGCCCCAAACACCGGGGAGCTGTTTTTT; CDR3aa: CASSPLAPNTGELFF
d_gene: NA; j_gene: TRBJ2-7; abundance: NA; v_gene: TRBV5-1; CDR3nt: TGCGCCAGCAGCTCGAGAAGCGGTGGAGACGAGCAGTACTTC; CDR3aa: CASSSRSGGDEQYF
d_gene: NA; j_gene: TRBJ1-1; abundance: many; v_gene: TRBV7-9; CDR3nt: TGTGCCAGCAGCTTAGTTGGAGTGAACACTGAAGCTTTCTTT; CDR3aa: CASSLVGVNTEAFF
d_gene: TRBD1; j_gene: TRBJ1-1; abundance: NA; v_gene: TRBV5-4; CDR3nt: TGTGCCAGCAGCCCAGGACAGGGAGTCACTGAAGCTTTCTTT; CDR3aa: CASSPGQGVTEAFF
d_gene: NA; j_gene: TRBJ2-7; abundance: NA; v_gene: TRBV10-3; CDR3nt: TGTGCCATCAGTGAGTCAGCAGGACAACCCTACGAGCAGTACTTC; CDR3aa: CAISESAGQPYEQYF
d_gene: TRBD2; j_gene: TRBJ2-1; abundance: NA; v_gene: TRBV11-2; CDR3nt: TGTGCCAGCAGCTTAACTAGCGGGCCTACCTACAATGAGCAGTTCTTC; CDR3aa: CASSLTSGPTYNEQFF
d_gene: TRBD1; j_gene: TRBJ2-1; abundance: once; v_gene: TRBV11-1; CDR3nt: TGTGCCAGCAGCTTCGGGACAGGGGACAATGAGCAGTTCTTC; CDR3aa: CASSFGTGDNEQFF
d_gene: TRBD1; j_gene: TRBJ1-2; abundance: NA; v_gene: TRBV6-1; CDR3nt: TGTGCCAGCAGTGGGAAGGGGACAGGGGGCGCAGGGGCTGGCTACACCTTC; CDR3aa: CASSGKGTGGAGAGYTF
d_gene: TRBD1; j_gene: TRBJ1-5; abundance: NA; v_gene: TRBV28; CDR3nt: TGTGCCAGCAACCCGACAGGGGCCCGCAATCAGCCCCAGCATTTT; CDR3aa: CASNPTGARNQPQHF
d_gene: NA; j_gene: TRBJ1-3; abundance: NA; v_gene: TRBV28; CDR3nt: TGTGCCAGCAGTTTCCAAAACACCATATATTTT; CDR3aa: CASSFQNTIYF
d_gene: NA; j_gene: TRBJ1-5; abundance: NA; v_gene: TRBV5-1; CDR3nt: TGCGCCAGCAGCTTGGGCCAGGGTAGCAATCAGCCCCAGCATTTT; CDR3aa: CASSLGQGSNQPQHF
d_gene: TRBD1; j_gene: TRBJ1-1; abundance: NA; v_gene: TRBV19; CDR3nt: TGTGCCAGTAGTCTCGACAGGGCTGCTTTCTTT; CDR3aa: CASSLDRAAFF
d_gene: NA; j_gene: TRBJ1-1; abundance: NA; v_gene: TRBV5-1; CDR3nt: TGCGCCAGCAGGGAAGGCGGCACTGAAGCTTTCTTT; CDR3aa: CASREGGTEAFF
d_gene: TRBD1; j_gene: TRBJ1-4; abundance: once; v_gene: TRBV7-6; CDR3nt: TGTGCCAGCAGCCCCGGTTCCGGGACAGGGGCCCTGAATGAAAAACTGTTTTTT; CDR3aa: CASSPGSGTGALNEKLFF
d_gene: NA; j_gene: TRBJ2-1; abundance: few; v_gene: TRBV15; CDR3nt: TGTGCCACGTCGGAGGGCCGGGCCAATGAGCAGTTCTTC; CDR3aa: CATSEGRANEQFF
d_gene: TRBD1; j_gene: TRBJ1-5; abundance: NA; v_gene: TRBV5-1; CDR3nt: TGCGCCAGCAGCCGGGGGACAGGGGGTAGCAATCAGCCCCAGCATTTT; CDR3aa: CASSRGTGGSNQPQHF
d_gene: NA; j_gene: TRBJ2-1; abundance: NA; v_gene: TRBV7-6; CDR3nt: TGTGCCAGCAGCTTAATTTCTGGGCCCAGGGGCAATGAGCAGTTCTTC; CDR3aa: CASSLISGPRGNEQFF
d_gene: NA; j_gene: TRBJ1-1; abundance: NA; v_gene: TRBV5-5; CDR3nt: TGTGCCAGCAGCTCTTCCAGGTTACCGAACACTGAAGCTTTCTTT; CDR3aa: CASSSSRLPNTEAFF
d_gene: NA; j_gene: TRBJ1-2; abundance: once; v_gene: TRBV7-2; CDR3nt: TGTGCCAGCAGCGCAGCGAGGGCGAATAACTATGGCTACACCTTC; CDR3aa: CASSAARANNYGYTF
d_gene: NA; j_gene: TRBJ2-1; abundance: NA; v_gene: TRBV29-1; CDR3nt: TGCAGCGTCGAGAGACAGACTGAGCAGTTCTTC; CDR3aa: CSVERQTEQFF
d_gene: TRBD1; j_gene: TRBJ2-2; abundance: few; v_gene: TRBV5-1; CDR3nt: TGCGCCAGCAGCTTGGGACAGGGGGCCTTCACCGGGGAGCTGTTTTTT; CDR3aa: CASSLGQGAFTGELFF
d_gene: TRBD1; j_gene: TRBJ2-7; abundance: NA; v_gene: TRBV7-9; CDR3nt: TGTGCCAGCAGGACCGCGGGACAGGGTAGCGACGAGCAGTACTTC; CDR3aa: CASRTAGQGSDEQYF
d_gene: NA; j_gene: TRBJ2-5; abundance: NA; v_gene: TRBV30; CDR3nt: TGTGCCTGGAGCCTAGCCAAAGAGACCCAGTACTTC; CDR3aa: CAWSLAKETQYF
d_gene: NA; j_gene: TRBJ1-4; abundance: NA; v_gene: TRBV14; CDR3nt: TGTGCCAGCAGCCCCCGCGGGGCAGGGTTTGGTGAAAAACTGTTTTTT; CDR3aa: CASSPRGAGFGEKLFF
d_gene: NA; j_gene: TRBJ2-6; abundance: NA; v_gene: TRBV7-8; CDR3nt: TGTGCCAGCAGACAATCTGGGGCCAACGTCCTGACTTTC; CDR3aa: CASRQSGANVLTF
d_gene: TRBD1; j_gene: TRBJ1-6; abundance: once; v_gene: TRBV5-4; CDR3nt: TGTGCCAGCAGCCAGACAGGGGCCAATAATTCACCCCTCCACTTT; CDR3aa: CASSQTGANNSPLHF
d_gene: NA; j_gene: TRBJ1-1; abundance: NA; v_gene: TRBV6-1; CDR3nt: TGTGCCAGCAGTGAATTGGCAGGCGGGTACACTGAAGCTTTCTTT; CDR3aa: CASSELAGGYTEAFF
d_gene: NA; j_gene: TRBJ1-6; abundance: NA; v_gene: TRBV10-1; CDR3nt: TGCGCCAGCAGCCTGAGTTATAATTCACCCCTCCACTTT; CDR3aa: CASSLSYNSPLHF
d_gene: NA; j_gene: TRBJ1-6; abundance: NA; v_gene: TRBV29-1; CDR3nt: TGCAGCGTTCTCCTGACCGCGGATTCACCCCTCCACTTT; CDR3aa: CSVLLTADSPLHF
d_gene: NA; j_gene: TRBJ1-3; abundance: NA; v_gene: TRBV9; CDR3nt: TGTGCCAGCAGCGTAGATGAGGGAAACACCATATATTTT; CDR3aa: CASSVDEGNTIYF
d_gene: NA; j_gene: TRBJ1-6; abundance: once; v_gene: TRBV5-1; CDR3nt: TGCGCCAGCAGCATGGAGAGCTCCTATAATTCACCCCTCCACTTT; CDR3aa: CASSMESSYNSPLHF
d_gene: NA; j_gene: TRBJ1-6; abundance: NA; v_gene: TRBV21-1; CDR3nt: TGTGCCAGCAGCAAGGAACCCGCGGGGGACAGGGGGCCAAAGGCCGTCCGGGATTCACCCCTCCACTTT; CDR3aa: CASSKEPAGDRGPKAVRDSPLHF
d_gene: NA; j_gene: TRBJ1-2; abundance: NA; v_gene: TRBV7-3; CDR3nt: TGTGCCAGCAGCTTAACAGGAGGCGGCTATGGCTACACCTTC; CDR3aa: CASSLTGGGYGYTF
d_gene: TRBD1; j_gene: TRBJ1-2; abundance: NA; v_gene: TRBV11-2; CDR3nt: TGTGCCAGCAGCTTAGTGTTGGGACAGGGGGCGGATGGCTACACCTTC; CDR3aa: CASSLVLGQGADGYTF
d_gene: NA; j_gene: TRBJ1-2; abundance: NA; v_gene: TRBV19; CDR3nt: TGTGCCAGTAGTATATCTCCGGGGGGATACTATGGCTACACCTTC; CDR3aa: CASSISPGGYYGYTF
d_gene: TRBD1; j_gene: TRBJ2-7; abundance: NA; v_gene: TRBV28; CDR3nt: TGTGCCAGCAGTACCTACAGGGGCGAGCAGTACTTC; CDR3aa: CASSTYRGEQYF
d_gene: NA; j_gene: TRBJ2-7; abundance: NA; v_gene: TRBV10-3; CDR3nt: TGTGCCATCAACGATTTAGGGGCAGGGGATAGGTACGAGCAGTACTTC; CDR3aa: CAINDLGAGDRYEQYF
d_gene: NA; j_gene: TRBJ1-1; abundance: NA; v_gene: TRBV7-6; CDR3nt: TGTGCCAGCAGCTCCACAGGGCTCAACACTGAAGCTTTCTTT; CDR3aa: CASSSTGLNTEAFF
d_gene: NA; j_gene: TRBJ2-2; abundance: NA; v_gene: TRBV25-1; CDR3nt: TGTGCCAGCAGTGAATCATACAGAGCCACCGGGGAGCTGTTTTTT; CDR3aa: CASSESYRATGELFF